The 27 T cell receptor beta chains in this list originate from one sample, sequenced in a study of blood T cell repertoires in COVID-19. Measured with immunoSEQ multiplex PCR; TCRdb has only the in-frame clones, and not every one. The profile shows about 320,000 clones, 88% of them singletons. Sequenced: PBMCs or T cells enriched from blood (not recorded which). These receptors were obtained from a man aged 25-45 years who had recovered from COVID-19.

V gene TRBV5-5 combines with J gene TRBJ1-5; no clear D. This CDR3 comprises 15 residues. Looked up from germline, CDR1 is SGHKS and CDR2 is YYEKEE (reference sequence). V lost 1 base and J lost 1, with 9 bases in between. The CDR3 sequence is CASSLQVGSNQPQHF. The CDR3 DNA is TGTGCCAGCAGCTTGCAGGTAGGAAGCAATCAGCCCCAGCATTTT.

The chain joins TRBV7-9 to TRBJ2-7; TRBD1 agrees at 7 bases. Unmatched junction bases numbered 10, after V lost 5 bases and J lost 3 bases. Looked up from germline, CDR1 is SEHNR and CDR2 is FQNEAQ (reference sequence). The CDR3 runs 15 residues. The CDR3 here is CASSRTGKRNYEQYF. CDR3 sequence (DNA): TGTGCCAGCAGCCGGACAGGCAAGAGGAACTACGAGCAGTACTTC.

The DNA for the CDR3 is TGTGCCAGCAGTATTACAGGGGTACACACTGAAGCTTTCTTT. Translation gives CASSITGVHTEAFF. The chain is built from TRBV2 and TRBJ1-1; 7 positions agree with TRBD1. Germline V CDR1 and CDR2: SNHLY, FYNNEI. CDR3 length: 14 amino acids. V was pared by 5 bases and J by 3 bases, with 6 bases of the junction left unmatched.

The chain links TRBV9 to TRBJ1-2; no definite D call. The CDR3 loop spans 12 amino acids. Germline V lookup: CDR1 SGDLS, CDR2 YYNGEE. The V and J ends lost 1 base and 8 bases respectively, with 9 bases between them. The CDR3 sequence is CASSVPNGGYTF. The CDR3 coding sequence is TGTGCCAGCAGCGTACCAAACGGGGGCTACACCTTC.

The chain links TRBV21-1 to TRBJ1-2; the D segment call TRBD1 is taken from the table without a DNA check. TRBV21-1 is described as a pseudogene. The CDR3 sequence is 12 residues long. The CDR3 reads CASSRQGRGYTF. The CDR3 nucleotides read TGTGCCAGCAGTCGACAGGGTAGGGGCTACACCTTC.

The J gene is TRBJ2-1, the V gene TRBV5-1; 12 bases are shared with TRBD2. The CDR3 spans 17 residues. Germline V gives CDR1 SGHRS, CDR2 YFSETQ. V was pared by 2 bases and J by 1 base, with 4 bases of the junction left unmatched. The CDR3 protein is CASSLPGLAGSYNEQFF. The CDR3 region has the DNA TGCGCCAGCAGCTTACCCGGACTAGCGGGATCCTACAATGAGCAGTTCTTC.

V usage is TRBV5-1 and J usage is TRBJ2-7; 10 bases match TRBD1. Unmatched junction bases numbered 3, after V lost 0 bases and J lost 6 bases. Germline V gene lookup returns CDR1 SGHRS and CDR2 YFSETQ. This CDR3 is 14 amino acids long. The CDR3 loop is CASSLGTGGSEQYF. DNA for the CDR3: TGCGCCAGCAGCTTGGGGACAGGGGGGTCCGAGCAGTACTTC.

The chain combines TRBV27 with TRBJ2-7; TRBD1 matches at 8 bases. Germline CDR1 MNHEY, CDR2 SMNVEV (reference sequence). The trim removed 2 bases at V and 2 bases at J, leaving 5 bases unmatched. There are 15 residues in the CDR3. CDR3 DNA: TGTGCCAGCAGTTTAACGGGACAGGACACCTACGAGCAGTACTTC. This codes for CASSLTGQDTYEQYF.

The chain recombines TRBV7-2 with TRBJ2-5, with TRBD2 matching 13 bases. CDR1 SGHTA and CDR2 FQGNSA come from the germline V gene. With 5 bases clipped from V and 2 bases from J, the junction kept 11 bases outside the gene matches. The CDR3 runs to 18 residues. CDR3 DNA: TGTGCCAGCAGCCCATCCCCATTACTAGCGGGGGGGCAAGAGACCCAGTACTTC. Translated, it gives CASSPSPLLAGGQETQYF.

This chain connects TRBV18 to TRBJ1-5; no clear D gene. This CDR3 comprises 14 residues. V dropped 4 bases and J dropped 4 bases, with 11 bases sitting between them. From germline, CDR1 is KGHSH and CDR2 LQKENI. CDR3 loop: CASSRSDVNQPQHF. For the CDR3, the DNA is TGTGCCAGCTCACGGTCAGATGTAAATCAGCCCCAGCATTTT.

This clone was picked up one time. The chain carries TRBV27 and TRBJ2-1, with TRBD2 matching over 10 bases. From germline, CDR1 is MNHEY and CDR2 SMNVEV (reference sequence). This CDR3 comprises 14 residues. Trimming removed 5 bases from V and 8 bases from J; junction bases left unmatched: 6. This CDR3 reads CASSSGGVFDEQFF. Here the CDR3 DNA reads TGTGCCAGCAGTAGCGGGGGGGTTTTCGATGAGCAGTTCTTC.

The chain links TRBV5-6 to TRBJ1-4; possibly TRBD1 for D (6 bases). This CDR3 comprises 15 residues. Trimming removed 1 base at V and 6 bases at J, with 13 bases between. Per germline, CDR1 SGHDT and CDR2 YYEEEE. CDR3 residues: CASSLKRGWDEKLFF. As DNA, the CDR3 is TGTGCCAGCAGCTTGAAGAGGGGGTGGGATGAAAAACTGTTTTTT.

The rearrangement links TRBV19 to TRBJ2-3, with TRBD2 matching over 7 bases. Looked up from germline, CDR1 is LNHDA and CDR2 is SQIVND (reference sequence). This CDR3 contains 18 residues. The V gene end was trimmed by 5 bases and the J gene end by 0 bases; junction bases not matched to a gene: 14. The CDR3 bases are TGTGCCAGTAGTGCCCGGGACCTAGCGGCAACTAGCACAGATACGCAGTATTTT. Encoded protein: CASSARDLAATSTDTQYF.

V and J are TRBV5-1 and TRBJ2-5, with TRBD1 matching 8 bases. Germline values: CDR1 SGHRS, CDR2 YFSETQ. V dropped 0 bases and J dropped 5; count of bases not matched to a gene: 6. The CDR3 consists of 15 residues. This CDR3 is CASSLAPGGSETQYF. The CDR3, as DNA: TGCGCCAGCAGCTTGGCCCCAGGGGGCTCGGAGACCCAGTACTTC. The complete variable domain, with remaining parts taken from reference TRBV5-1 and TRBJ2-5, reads KAGVTQTPRYLIKTRGQQVTLSCSPISGHRSVSWYQQTPGQGLQFLFEYFSETQRNKGNFPGRFSGRQFSNSRSEMNVSTLELGDSALYLCASSLAPGGSETQYFGPGTRLLVL.

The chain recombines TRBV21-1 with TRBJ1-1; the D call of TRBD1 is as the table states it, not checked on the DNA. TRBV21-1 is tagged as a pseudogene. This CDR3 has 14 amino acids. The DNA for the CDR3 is TGTGCCAGCAGGGCAGGGGTCAGGCACACTGAAGCTTTCTTT. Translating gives CASRAGVRHTEAFF.

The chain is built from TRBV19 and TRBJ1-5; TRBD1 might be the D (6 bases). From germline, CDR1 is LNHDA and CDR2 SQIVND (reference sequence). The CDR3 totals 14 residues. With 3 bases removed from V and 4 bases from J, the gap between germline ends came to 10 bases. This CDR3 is CASSIRRGNQPQHF. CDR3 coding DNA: TGTGCCAGTAGTATCCGTAGGGGGAATCAGCCCCAGCATTTT.

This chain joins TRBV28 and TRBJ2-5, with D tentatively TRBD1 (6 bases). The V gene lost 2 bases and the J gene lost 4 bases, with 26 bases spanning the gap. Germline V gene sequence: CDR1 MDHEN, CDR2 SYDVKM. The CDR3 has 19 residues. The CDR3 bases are TGTGCCAGCAGTTTAGTTCTCGGCTACAGGGAAGGGATTCGAGAGACCCAGTACTTC. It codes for CASSLVLGYREGIRETQYF.

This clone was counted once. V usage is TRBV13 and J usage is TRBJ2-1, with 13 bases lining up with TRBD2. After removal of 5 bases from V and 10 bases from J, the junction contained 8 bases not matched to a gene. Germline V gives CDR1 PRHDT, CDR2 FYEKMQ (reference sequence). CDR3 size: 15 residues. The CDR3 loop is CASSEGLAGFEEQFF. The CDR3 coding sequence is TGTGCCAGCAGCGAGGGACTAGCGGGGTTTGAGGAGCAGTTCTTC.

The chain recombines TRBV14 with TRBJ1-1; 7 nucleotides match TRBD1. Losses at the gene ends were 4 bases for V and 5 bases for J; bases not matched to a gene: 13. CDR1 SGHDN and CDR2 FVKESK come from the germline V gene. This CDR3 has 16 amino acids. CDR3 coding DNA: TGTGCCAGCAGCCCCAACCACAGGGGTGGGGGGACTGAAGCTTTCTTT. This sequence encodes CASSPNHRGGGTEAFF.

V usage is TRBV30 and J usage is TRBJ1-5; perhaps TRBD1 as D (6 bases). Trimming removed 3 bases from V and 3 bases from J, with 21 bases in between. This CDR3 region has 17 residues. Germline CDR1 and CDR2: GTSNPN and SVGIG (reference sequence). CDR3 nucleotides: TGTGCCTGGAGCGCCCCGAGGGTGGGGGCAGTCAATCAGCCCCAGCATTTT. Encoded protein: CAWSAPRVGAVNQPQHF.

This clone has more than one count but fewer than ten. CDR3 in amino acids: CASSLVSNSPLHF. The CDR3, as DNA: TGTGCCAGCAGTCTAGTTTCTAATTCACCCCTCCACTTT. The gene calls are TRBV28 and TRBJ1-6; no reliable D call. V lost 5 bases and J lost 6, with 8 bases in between. The CDR3 is made up of 13 amino acids. Germline assignment: CDR1 MDHEN and CDR2 SYDVKM.

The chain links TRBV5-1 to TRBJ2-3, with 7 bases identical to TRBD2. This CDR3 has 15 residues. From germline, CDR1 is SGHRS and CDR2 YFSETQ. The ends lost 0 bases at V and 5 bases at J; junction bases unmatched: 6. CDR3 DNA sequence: TGCGCCAGCAGCTTGGCCGGGACTATACAAGATACGCAGTATTTT. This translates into CASSLAGTIQDTQYF.

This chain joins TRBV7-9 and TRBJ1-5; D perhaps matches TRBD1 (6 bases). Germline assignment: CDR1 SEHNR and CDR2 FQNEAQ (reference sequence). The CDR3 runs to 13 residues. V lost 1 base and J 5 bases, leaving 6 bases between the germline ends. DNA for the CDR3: TGTGCCAGCAGCTTAGGGACAGATCAGCCCCAGCATTTT. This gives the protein CASSLGTDQPQHF.

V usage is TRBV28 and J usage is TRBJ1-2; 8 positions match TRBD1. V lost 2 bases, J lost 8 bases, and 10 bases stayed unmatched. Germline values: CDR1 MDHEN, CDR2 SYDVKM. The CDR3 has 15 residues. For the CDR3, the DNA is TGTGCCAGCAGTTTACAGGACAGGGAAGGGAGAGGCTACACCTTC. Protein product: CASSLQDREGRGYTF.

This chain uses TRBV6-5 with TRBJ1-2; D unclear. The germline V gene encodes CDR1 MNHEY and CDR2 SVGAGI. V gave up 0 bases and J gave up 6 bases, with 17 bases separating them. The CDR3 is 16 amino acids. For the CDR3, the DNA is TGTGCCAGCAGTTACTCGATTTCCGACGGGAGCAATGGCTACACCTTC. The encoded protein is CASSYSISDGSNGYTF.

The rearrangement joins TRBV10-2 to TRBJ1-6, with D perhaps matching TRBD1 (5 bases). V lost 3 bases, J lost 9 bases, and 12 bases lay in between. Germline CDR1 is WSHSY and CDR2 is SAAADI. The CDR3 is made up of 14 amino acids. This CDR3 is CASSEGVGASPLHF. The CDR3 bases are TGCGCCAGCAGTGAAGGGGTTGGGGCTTCACCCCTCCACTTT.

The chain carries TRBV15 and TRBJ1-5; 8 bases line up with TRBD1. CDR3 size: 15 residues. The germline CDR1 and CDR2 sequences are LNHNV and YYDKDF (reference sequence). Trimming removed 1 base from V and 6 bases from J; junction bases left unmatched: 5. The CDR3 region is CATSRGQGRGQPQHF. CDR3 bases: TGTGCCACCAGCAGAGGACAGGGGAGAGGTCAGCCCCAGCATTTT.